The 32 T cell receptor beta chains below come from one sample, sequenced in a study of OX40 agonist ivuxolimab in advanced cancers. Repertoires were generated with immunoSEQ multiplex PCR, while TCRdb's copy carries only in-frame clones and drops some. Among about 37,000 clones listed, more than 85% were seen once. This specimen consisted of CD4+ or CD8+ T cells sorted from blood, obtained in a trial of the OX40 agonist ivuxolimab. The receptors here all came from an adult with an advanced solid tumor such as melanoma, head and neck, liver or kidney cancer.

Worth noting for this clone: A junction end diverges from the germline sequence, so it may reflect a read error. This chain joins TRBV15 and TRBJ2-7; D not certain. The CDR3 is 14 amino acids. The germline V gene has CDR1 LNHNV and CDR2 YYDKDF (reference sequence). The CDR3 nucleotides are TGTGCCATCAGCAGATCCATTTCCCCCTACGAGCAGTACTTC. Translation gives CAISRSISPYEQYF.

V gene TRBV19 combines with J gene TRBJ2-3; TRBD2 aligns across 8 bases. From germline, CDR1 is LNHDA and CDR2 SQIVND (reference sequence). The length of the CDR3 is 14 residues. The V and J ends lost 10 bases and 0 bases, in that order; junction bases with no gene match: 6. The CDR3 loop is CAISSGTSTDTQYF. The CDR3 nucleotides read TGTGCCATCAGTAGCGGGACTAGCACAGATACGCAGTATTTT.

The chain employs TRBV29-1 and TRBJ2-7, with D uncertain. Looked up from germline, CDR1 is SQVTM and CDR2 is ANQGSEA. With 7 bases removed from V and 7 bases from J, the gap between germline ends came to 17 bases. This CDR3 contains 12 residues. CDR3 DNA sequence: TGCAGCGCCGAACACGGGCCCCAAGAGCAGTACTTC. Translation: CSAEHGPQEQYF.

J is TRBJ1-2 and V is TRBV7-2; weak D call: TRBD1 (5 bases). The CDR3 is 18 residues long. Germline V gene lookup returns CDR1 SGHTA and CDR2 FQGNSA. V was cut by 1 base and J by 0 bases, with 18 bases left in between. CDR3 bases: TGTGCCAGCAGCTTAGTGTCGGGCAGGGCCGTTACTAACTATGGCTACACCTTC. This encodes CASSLVSGRAVTNYGYTF. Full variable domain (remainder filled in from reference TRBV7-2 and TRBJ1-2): GAGVSQSPSNKVTEKGKDVELRCDPISGHTALYWYRQSLGQGLEFLIYFQGNSAPDKSGLPSDRFSAERTGGSVSTLTIQRTQQEDSAVYLCASSLVSGRAVTNYGYTFGSGTRLTVV.

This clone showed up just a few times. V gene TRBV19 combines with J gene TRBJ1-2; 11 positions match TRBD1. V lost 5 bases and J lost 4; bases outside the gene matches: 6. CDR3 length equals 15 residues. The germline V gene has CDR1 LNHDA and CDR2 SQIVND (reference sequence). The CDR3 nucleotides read TGTGCCAGTAGTGTAGCTGGGACAGGGGGCTATGGCTACACCTTC. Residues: CASSVAGTGGYGYTF.

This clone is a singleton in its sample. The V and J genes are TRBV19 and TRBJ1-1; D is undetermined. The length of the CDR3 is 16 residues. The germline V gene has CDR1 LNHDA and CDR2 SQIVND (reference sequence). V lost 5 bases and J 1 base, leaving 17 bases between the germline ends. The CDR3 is CASSPRSRPPNTEAFF. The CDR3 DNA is TGTGCCAGTAGTCCACGATCCCGCCCGCCGAACACTGAAGCTTTCTTT. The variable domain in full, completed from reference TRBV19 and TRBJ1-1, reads DGGITQSPKYLFRKEGQNVTLSCEQNLNHDAMYWYRQDPGQGLRLIYYSQIVNDFQKGDIAEGYSVSREKKESFPLTVTSAQKNPTAFYLCASSPRSRPPNTEAFFGQGTRLTVV.

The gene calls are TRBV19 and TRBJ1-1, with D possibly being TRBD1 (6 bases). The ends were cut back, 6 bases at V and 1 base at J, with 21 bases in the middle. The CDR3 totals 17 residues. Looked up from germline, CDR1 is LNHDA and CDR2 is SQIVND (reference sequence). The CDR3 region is CASSSGGNLQGNTEAFF. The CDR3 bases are TGTGCCAGTAGCTCGGGGGGGAACCTACAGGGGAACACTGAAGCTTTCTTT.

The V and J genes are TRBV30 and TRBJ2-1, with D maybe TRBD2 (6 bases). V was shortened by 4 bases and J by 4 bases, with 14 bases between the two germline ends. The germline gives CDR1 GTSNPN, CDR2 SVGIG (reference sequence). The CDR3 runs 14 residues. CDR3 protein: CAWTVGRGYNEQFF. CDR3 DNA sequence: TGTGCCTGGACTGTAGGCCGGGGGTACAATGAGCAGTTCTTC.

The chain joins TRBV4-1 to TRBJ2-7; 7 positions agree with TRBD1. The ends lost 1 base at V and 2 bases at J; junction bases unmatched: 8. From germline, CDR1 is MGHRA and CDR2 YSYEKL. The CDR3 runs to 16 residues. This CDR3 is CASSQVPDRITYEQYF. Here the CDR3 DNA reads TGCGCCAGCAGCCAAGTTCCGGACAGGATCACCTACGAGCAGTACTTC.

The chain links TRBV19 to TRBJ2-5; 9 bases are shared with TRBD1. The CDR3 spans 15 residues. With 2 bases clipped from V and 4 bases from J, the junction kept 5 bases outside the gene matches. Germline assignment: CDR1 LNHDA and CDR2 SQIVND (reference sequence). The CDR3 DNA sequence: TGTGCCAGTAGTATATCGGGACAGGGAGGAGAGACCCAGTACTTC. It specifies CASSISGQGGETQYF.

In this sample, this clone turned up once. The CDR3 coding sequence is TGTGCCAGCAGCTCCCCCCGGGGCCCCAGGGCCAATGAGCAGTTCTTC. This codes for CASSSPRGPRANEQFF. The chain links TRBV7-6 to TRBJ2-1; either TRBD1 or TRBD2 may fit D (5 bases each). The germline V gene has CDR1 SGHVS and CDR2 FNYEAQ. This CDR3 has 16 amino acids. V lost 4 bases and J 6 bases, leaving 19 bases between the germline ends.

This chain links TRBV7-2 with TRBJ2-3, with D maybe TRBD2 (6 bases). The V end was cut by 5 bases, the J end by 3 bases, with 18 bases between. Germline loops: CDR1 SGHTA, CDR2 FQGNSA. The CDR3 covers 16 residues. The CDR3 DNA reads TGTGCCAGCAGCCCCCTCGGGCCGGGGAGGACAGATACGCAGTATTTT. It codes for CASSPLGPGRTDTQYF.

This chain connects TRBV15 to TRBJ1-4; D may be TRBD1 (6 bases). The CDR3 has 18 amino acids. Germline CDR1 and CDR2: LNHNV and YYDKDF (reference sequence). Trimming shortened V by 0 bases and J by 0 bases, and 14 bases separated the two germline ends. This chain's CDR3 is CATSRDRTVHATNEKLFF. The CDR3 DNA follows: TGTGCCACCAGCAGAGATCGGACAGTCCATGCAACTAATGAAAAACTGTTTTTT.

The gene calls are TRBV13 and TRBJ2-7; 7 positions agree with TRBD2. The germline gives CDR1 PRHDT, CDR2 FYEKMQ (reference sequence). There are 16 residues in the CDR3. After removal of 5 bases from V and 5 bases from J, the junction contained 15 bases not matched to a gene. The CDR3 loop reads CASSPGEGKGGDEQYF. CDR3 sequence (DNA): TGTGCCAGCAGCCCCGGGGAGGGCAAAGGAGGTGACGAGCAGTACTTC.

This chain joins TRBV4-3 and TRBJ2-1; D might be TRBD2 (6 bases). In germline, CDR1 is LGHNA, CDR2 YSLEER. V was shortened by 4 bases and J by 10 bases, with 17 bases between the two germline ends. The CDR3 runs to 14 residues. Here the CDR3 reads CASSLGRGPTEQFF. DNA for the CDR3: TGCGCCAGCAGCCTTGGGCGGGGACCCACGGAGCAGTTCTTC.

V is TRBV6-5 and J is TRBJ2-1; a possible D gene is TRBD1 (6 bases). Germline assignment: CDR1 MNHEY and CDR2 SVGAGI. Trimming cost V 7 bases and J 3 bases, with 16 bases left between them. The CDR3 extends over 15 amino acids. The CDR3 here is CASTYRDGGYNEQFF. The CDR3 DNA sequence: TGTGCCAGCACCTACAGGGATGGGGGCTACAATGAGCAGTTCTTC.

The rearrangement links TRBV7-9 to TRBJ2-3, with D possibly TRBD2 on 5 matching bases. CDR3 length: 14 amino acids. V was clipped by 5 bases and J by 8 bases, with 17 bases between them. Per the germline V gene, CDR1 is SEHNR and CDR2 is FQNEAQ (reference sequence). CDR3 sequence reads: CASSGLDALGTQYF. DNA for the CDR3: TGTGCCAGCAGCGGACTTGACGCTTTAGGTACGCAGTATTTT.

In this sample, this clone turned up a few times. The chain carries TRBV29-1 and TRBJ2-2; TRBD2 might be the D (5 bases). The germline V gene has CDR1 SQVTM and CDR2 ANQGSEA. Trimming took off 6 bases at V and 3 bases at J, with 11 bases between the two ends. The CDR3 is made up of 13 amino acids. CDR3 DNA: TGCAGCGTGGACTCTATGGACACCGGGGAGCTGTTTTTT. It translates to CSVDSMDTGELFF.

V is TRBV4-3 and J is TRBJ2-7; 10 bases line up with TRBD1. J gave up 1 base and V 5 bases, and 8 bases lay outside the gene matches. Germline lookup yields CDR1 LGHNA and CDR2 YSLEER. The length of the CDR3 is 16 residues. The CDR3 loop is CASSFSGTGESYEQYF. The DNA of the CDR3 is TGCGCCAGCAGCTTTTCCGGGACAGGGGAGTCCTACGAGCAGTACTTC.

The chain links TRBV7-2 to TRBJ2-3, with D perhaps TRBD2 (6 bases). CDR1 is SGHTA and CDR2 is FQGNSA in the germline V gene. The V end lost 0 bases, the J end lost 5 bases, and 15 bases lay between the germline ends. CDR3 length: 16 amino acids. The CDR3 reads CASSLAFRRAKDTQYF. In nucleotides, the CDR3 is TGTGCCAGCAGCTTAGCCTTCCGGAGGGCTAAAGATACGCAGTATTTT.

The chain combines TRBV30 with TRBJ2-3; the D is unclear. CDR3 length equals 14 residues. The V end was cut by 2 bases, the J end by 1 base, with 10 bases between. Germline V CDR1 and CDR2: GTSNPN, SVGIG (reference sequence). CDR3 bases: TGTGCCTGGAGTATCGGGCAGGGCACAGATACGCAGTATTTT. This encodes CAWSIGQGTDTQYF.

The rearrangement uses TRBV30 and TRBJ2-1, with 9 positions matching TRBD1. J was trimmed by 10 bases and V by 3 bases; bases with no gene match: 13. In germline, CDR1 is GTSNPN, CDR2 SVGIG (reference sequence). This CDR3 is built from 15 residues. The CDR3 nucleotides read TGTGCCTGGAGCCGCGGACAGGGGATCGACCGAGAGCAGTTCTTC. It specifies CAWSRGQGIDREQFF. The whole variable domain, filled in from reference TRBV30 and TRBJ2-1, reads SQTIHQWPATLVQPVGSPLSLECTVEGTSNPNLYWYRQAAGRGLQLLFYSVGIGQISSEVPQNLSASRPQDRQFILSSKKLLLSDSGFYLCAWSRGQGIDREQFFGPGTRLTVL.

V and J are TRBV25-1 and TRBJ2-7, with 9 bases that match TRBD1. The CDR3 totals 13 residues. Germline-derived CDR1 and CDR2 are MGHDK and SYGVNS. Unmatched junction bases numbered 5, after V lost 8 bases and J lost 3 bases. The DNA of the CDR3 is TGTGCCAGCCTCGGGACAGGGAACTACGAGCAGTACTTC. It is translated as CASLGTGNYEQYF.

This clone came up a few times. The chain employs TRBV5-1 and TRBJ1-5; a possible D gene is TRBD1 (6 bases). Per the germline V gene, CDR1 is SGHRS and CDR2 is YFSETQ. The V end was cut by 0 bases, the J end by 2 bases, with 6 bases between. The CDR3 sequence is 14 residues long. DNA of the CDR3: TGCGCCAGCAGCTTGGAGGGGGGCAATCAGCCCCAGCATTTT. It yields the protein CASSLEGGNQPQHF.

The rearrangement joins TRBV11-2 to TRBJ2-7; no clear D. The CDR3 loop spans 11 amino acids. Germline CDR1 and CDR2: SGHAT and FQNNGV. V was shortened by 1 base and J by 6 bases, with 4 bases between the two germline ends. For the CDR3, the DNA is TGTGCCAGCAGCTTAGTTGGCGAGCAGTACTTC. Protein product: CASSLVGEQYF.

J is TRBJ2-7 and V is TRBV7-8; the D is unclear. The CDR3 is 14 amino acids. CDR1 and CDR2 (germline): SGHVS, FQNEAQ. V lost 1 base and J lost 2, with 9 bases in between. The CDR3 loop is CASSLVGTTYEQYF. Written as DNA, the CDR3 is TGTGCCAGCAGCTTAGTCGGCACAACCTACGAGCAGTACTTC.

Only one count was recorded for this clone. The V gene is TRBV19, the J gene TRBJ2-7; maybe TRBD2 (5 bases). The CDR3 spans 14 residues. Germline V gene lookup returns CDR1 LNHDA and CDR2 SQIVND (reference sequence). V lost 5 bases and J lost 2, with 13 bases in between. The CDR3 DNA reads TGTGCCAGTAGTTCGCCGGACTCTCCCTACGAGCAGTACTTC. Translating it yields CASSSPDSPYEQYF.

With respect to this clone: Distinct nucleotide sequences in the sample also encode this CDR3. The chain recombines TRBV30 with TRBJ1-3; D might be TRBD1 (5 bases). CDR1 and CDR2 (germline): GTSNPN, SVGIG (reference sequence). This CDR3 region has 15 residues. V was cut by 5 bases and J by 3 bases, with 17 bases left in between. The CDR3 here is CAWVGTLTVGNTIYF. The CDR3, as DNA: TGTGCCTGGGTAGGGACCCTGACGGTTGGAAACACCATATATTTT.

The CDR3 DNA is TGCGCCAGCAGCCAAGGGGGCTGGGTAGGAATAAGGGGCTACACTGAAGCTTTCTTT. It encodes CASSQGGWVGIRGYTEAFF. The chain is built from TRBV4-3 and TRBJ1-1; a weak D match, TRBD1 (5 bases). Germline CDR1 and CDR2: LGHNA and YSLEER. V lost 1 base and J 3 bases, leaving 24 bases between the germline ends. The CDR3 runs 19 residues.

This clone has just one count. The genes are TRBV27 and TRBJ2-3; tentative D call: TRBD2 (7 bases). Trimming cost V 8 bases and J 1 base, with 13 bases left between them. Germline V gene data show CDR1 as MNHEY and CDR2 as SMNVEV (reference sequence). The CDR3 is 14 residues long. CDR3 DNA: TGTGCCAGCCGGGGGGCGGGGGGCACAGATACGCAGTATTTT. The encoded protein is CASRGAGGTDTQYF.

This CDR3 is CASSLDLWGGKATNEKLFF. DNA for the CDR3: TGTGCCAGCAGCTTAGATTTGTGGGGGGGGAAGGCAACTAATGAAAAACTGTTTTTT. The chain uses TRBV11-2 and TRBJ1-4; D possibly corresponds to TRBD1 (5 bases). Trimming left V 0 bases short and J 0 bases short, with 17 bases between. This CDR3 has 19 residues. CDR1 is SGHAT, CDR2 FQNNGV, per germline.

The CDR3 spells CASALGGRGSESYTF. CDR3 in DNA: TGTGCCAGCGCCTTAGGGGGAAGGGGATCTGAAAGCTACACCTTC. This rearrangement joins TRBV5-4 to TRBJ1-2; tentatively, D is TRBD1 (6 bases). Trimming took 7 bases from V and 9 from J, leaving 25 bases between them. Germline-derived CDR1 and CDR2 are SGHNT and YYREEE (reference sequence). The CDR3 is 15 amino acids. The variable domain in full, completed from reference TRBV5-4 and TRBJ1-2, reads ETGVTQSPTHLIKTRGQQVTLRCSSQSGHNTVSWYQQALGQGPQFIFQYYREEENGRGNFPPRFSGLQFPNYSSELNVNALELDDSALYLCASALGGRGSESYTFGSGTRLTVV.